This T cell receptor (beta chain) is drawn from a study of vaccination and CD4 T cells after COVID-19. Whole-study context: Convalescent individuals numbered four females and six males, two being Hispanic. Control cultures received a CEFX pool, an HIV-1 Nef pool, or no peptide.

Worth noting for this clonotype: Its specificity is not known.

Sequencing of the DNA from cultured CD4+ T cells was carried out with the Oncomine TCR Beta short-read assay. In TCRdb, the PCR reads were re-called with MiXCR into one record per CDR3 protein. This sample has approximately 9,600 distinct CDR3 sequences, with 20% to 30% found just once. This sample's treatment: approximately nine-day PBMC culture with coronavirus spike peptide pools or control peptides (ViraFEST assay). V was trimmed by 4 bases and J by 7 bases, leaving 8 bases between them. This CDR3 is built from 11 residues. CDR1 and CDR2 from the germline V gene are SNHLY and FYNNEI. The rearrangement joins TRBV2 to TRBJ2-7, with a weak D call TRBD1 (5 bases). The receptor was derived from a human donor who received a COVID-19 vaccine. The sequenced sample was CD4+ T cells from blood, cultured in vitro, obtained before SARS-CoV-2 vaccination. This chain's CDR3 is CASSVSGEQYF. The CDR3 nucleotides read TGTGCCAGCAGTGTTTCAGGGGAGCAGTACTTC.